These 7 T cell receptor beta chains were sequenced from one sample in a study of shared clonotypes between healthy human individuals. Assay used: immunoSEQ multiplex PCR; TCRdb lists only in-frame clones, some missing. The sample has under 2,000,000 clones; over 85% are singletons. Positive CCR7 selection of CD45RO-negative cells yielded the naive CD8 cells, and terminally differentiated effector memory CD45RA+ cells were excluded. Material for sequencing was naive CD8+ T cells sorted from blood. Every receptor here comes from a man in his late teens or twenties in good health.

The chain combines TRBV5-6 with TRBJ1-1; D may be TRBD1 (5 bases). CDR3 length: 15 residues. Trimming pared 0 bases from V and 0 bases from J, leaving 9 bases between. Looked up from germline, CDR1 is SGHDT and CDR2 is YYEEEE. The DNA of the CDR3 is TGTGCCAGCAGCTTGGGTGGGGCGGTGAACACTGAAGCTTTCTTT. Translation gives CASSLGGAVNTEAFF.

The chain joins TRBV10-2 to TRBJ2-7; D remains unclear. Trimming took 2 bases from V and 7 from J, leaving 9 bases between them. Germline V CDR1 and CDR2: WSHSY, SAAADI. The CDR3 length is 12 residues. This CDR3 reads CASSESRREQYF. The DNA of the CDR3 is TGCGCCAGCAGTGAGAGTCGGCGAGAGCAGTACTTC.

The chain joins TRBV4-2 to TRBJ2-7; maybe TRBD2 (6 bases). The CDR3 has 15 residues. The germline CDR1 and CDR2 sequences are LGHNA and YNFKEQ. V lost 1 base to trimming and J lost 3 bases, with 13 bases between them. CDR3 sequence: CASSQGGGFNYEQYF. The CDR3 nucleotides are TGTGCCAGCAGCCAAGGGGGAGGCTTTAACTACGAGCAGTACTTC.

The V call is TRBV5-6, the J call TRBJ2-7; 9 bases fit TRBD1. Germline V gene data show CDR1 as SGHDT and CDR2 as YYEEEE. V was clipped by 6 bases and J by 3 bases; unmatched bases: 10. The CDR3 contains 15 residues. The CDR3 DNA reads TGTGCCAGCACCCAACCGGGGACAGGGAGCTACGAGCAGTACTTC. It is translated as CASTQPGTGSYEQYF.

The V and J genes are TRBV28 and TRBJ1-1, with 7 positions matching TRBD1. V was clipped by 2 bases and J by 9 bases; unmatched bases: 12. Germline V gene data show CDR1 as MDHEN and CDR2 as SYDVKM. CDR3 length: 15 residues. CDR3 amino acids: CASSLVIGGDFQAFF. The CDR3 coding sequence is TGTGCCAGCAGTTTAGTTATAGGGGGCGACTTTCAAGCTTTCTTT.

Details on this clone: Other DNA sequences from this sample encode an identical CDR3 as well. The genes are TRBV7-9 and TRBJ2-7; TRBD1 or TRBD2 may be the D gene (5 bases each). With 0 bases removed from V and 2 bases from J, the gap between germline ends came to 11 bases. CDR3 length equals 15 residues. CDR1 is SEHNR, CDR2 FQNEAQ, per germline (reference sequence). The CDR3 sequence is CASSLALQGAYEQYF. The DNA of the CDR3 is TGTGCCAGCAGCTTAGCGCTTCAGGGAGCCTACGAGCAGTACTTC.

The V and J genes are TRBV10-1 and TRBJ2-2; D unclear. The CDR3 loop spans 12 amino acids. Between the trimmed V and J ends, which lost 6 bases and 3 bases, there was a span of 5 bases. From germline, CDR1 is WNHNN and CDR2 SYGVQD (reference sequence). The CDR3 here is CASRADTGELFF. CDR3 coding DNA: TGCGCCAGCAGGGCCGACACCGGGGAGCTGTTTTTT.